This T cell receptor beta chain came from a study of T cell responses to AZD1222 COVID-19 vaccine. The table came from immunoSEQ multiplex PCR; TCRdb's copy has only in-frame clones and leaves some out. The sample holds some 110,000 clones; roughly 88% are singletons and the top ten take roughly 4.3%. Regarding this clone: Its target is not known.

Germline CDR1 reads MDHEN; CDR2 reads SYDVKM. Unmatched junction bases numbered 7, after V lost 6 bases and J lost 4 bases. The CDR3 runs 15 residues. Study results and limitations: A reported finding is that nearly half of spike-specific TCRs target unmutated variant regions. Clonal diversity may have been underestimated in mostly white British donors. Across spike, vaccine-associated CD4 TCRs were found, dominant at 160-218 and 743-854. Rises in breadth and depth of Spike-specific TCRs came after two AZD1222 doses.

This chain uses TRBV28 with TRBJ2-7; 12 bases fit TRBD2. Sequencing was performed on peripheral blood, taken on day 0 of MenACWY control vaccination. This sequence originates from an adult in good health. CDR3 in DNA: TGTGCCAGCAGAAACTCCGGGACTAGCGGGTACGAGCAGTACTTC. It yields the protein CASRNSGTSGYEQYF. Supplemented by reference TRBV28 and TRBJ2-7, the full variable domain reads DVKVTQSSRYLVKRTGEKVFLECVQDMDHENMFWYRQDPGLGLRLIYFSYDVKMKEKGDIPEGYSVSREKKERFSLILESASTNQTSMYLCASRNSGTSGYEQYFGPGTRLTVT.